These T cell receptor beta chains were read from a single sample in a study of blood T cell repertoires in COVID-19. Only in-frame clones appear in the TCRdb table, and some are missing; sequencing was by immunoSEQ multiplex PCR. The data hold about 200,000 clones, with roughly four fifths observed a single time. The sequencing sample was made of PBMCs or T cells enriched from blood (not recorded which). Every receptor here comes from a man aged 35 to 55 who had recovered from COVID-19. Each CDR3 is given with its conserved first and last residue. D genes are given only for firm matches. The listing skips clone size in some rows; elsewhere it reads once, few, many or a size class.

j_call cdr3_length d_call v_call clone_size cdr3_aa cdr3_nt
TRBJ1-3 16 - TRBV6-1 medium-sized CASSATPGSLGNTIYF TGTGCCAGCAGTGCCACCCCAGGGTCATTAGGAAACACCATATATTTT
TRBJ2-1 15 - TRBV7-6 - CASSLDYGSYNEQFF TGTGCCAGCAGCTTAGACTATGGCTCCTACAATGAGCAGTTCTTC
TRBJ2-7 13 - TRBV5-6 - CASGARISYEQYF TGTGCCAGCGGAGCACGGATCTCCTACGAGCAGTACTTC
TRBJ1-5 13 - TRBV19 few CASSIREGQPQHF TGTGCCAGTAGTATCCGGGAGGGACAGCCCCAGCATTTT
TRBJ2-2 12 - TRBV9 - CASSASDGELFF TGTGCCAGCAGCGCGAGCGACGGGGAGCTGTTTTTT
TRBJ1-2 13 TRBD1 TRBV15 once CATRAGTGKADTF TGTGCCACCAGGGCCGGGACAGGGAAAGCCGACACCTTC
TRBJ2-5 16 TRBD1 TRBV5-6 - CASSFTSGTGVETQYF TGTGCCAGCAGCTTTACTTCCGGGACAGGGGTAGAGACCCAGTACTTC
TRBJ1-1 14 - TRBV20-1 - CSASLHREGAEAFF TGCAGTGCTAGTCTCCACAGGGAGGGGGCTGAAGCTTTCTTT
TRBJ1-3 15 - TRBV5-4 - CASSLGRSSGNTIYF TGTGCCAGCAGCTTGGGACGGAGCTCTGGAAACACCATATATTTT
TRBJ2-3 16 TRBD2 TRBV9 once CASSPVLAGGTDTQYF TGTGCCAGCAGCCCCGTACTAGCGGGAGGGACAGATACGCAGTATTTT
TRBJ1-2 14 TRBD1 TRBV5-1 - CASSLEGTGVGYTF TGCGCCAGCAGCTTGGAAGGGACAGGGGTCGGCTACACCTTC
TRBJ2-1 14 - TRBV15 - CATSRGSREDEQFF TGTGCCACCAGCAGAGGGAGTAGGGAGGATGAGCAGTTCTTC
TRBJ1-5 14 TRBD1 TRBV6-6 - CASRQGIRNQPQHF TGTGCCAGCAGACAGGGGATTAGGAATCAGCCCCAGCATTTT
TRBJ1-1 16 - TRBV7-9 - CASSLGVWGGDTEAFF TGTGCCAGCAGCTTAGGAGTCTGGGGGGGTGACACTGAAGCTTTCTTT
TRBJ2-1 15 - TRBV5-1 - CASSLVSSGDNEQFF TGCGCCAGCAGCTTGGTGTCTAGTGGTGACAATGAGCAGTTCTTC
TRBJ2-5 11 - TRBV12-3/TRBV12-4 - CASSFWLTQYF TGTGCCAGCAGTTTCTGGCTGACCCAGTACTTC
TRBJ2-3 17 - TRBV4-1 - CASSQDQAWQGTDTQYF TGCGCCAGCAGCCAAGATCAGGCATGGCAGGGGACAGATACGCAGTATTTT
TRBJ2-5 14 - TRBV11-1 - CASSLDSLVRTQYF TGTGCCAGCAGCTTAGACAGCTTGGTGAGAACCCAGTACTTC
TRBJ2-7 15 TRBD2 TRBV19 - CASSPLVAGSYEQYF TGTGCCAGTAGTCCGTTGGTAGCGGGGTCCTACGAGCAGTACTTC
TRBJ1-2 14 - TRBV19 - CASRRASGGYGYTF TGTGCCAGCCGGAGGGCCTCGGGCGGCTATGGCTACACCTTC
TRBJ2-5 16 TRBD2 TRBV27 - CASSKRLAGVSETQYF TGTGCCAGCAGTAAGCGACTAGCGGGAGTCTCAGAGACCCAGTACTTC
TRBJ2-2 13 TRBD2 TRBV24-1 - CATREGRAGELFF TGTGCCACCAGGGAGGGGAGGGCCGGGGAGCTGTTTTTT
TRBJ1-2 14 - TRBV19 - CASSPREGNYGYTF TGTGCCAGTAGCCCTAGGGAGGGTAACTATGGCTACACCTTC
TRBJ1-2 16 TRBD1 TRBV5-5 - CASSSGGQGVGYGYTF TGTGCCAGCAGCTCAGGGGGACAGGGCGTTGGGTATGGCTACACCTTC
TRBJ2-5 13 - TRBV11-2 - CASSRDFQETQYF TGTGCCAGCAGCCGGGACTTTCAAGAGACCCAGTACTTC
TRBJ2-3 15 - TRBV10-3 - CAISGSRGGTDTQYF TGTGCCATCAGTGGAAGTCGAGGAGGCACAGATACGCAGTATTTT
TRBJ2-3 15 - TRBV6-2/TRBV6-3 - CASSYHPSITDTQYF TGTGCCAGCAGTTACCATCCCAGTATTACAGATACGCAGTATTTT
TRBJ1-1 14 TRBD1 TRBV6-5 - CASSKQGMNTEAFF TGTGCCAGCAGCAAACAGGGGATGAACACTGAAGCTTTCTTT
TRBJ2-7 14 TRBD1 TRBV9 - CASSVGDRNYEQYF TGTGCCAGCAGCGTAGGGGACAGAAACTACGAGCAGTACTTC
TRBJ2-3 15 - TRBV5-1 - CASSSGPSSTDTQYF TGCGCCAGCAGCTCAGGGCCGTCTAGCACAGATACGCAGTATTTT
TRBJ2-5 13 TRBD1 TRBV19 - CASSTDRVETQYF TGTGCCAGTAGTACAGACAGGGTGGAGACCCAGTACTTC
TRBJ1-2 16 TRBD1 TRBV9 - CASSQGGGQGPYGYTF TGTGCCAGCAGCCAAGGGGGGGGACAGGGACCCTATGGCTACACCTTC
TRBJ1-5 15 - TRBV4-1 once CASSQDDNRMRPQHF TGCGCCAGCAGCCAAGATGACAATCGGATGCGGCCCCAGCATTTT
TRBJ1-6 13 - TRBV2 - CASMGQQNSPLHF TGTGCCAGCATGGGCCAGCAAAATTCACCCCTCCACTTT
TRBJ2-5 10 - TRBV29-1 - CSVDPGTQYF TGCAGCGTTGACCCAGGGACCCAGTACTTC
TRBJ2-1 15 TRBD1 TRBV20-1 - CSASMGQGTYNEQFF TGCAGTGCTAGTATGGGACAGGGGACCTACAATGAGCAGTTCTTC
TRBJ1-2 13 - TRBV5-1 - CASSLAGRHGYTF TGCGCCAGCAGCTTGGCGGGAAGGCATGGCTACACCTTC
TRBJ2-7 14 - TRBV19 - CASSDDRFSYEQYF TGTGCCAGTAGTGATGACAGGTTCTCCTACGAGCAGTACTTC
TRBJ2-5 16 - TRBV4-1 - CASSQPSDAERETQYF TGCGCCAGCAGCCAACCAAGTGACGCGGAGCGGGAGACCCAGTACTTC
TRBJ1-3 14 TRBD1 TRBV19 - CASSKETGGNTIYF TGTGCCTCATCTAAAGAGACAGGGGGAAACACCATATATTTT
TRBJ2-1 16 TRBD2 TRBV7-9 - CASSLGLAGVGGEQFF TGTGCCAGCAGCTTAGGACTAGCGGGAGTTGGGGGTGAGCAGTTCTTC
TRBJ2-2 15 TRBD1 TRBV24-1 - CATTTGGADTGELFF TGTGCCACCACAACAGGGGGCGCGGACACCGGGGAGCTGTTTTTT
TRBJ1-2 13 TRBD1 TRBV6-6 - CASRRQGAVGYTF TGTGCCAGCAGGAGACAGGGGGCTGTTGGCTACACCTTC
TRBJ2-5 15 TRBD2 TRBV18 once CASSPRDGGAMTQYF TGTGCCAGCTCACCACGAGACGGGGGGGCGATGACCCAGTACTTC
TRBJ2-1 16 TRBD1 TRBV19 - CASSPSPGQGLHEQFF TGTGCCAGTAGTCCGAGCCCGGGACAGGGGTTACATGAGCAGTTCTTC
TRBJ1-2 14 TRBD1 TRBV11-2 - CASTYSTGNYGYTF TGTGCCAGCACCTATTCGACAGGGAACTATGGCTACACCTTC
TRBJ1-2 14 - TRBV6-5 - CASIVGSVNYGYTF TGTGCCAGCATTGTAGGCAGCGTTAACTATGGCTACACCTTC